This TCR delta chain is drawn from a study of fetal and pediatric gammadelta thymocytes (dated by TCRdb to between 2021 and 2024). The study in broad terms: To strengthen a single-cell study of gammadelta thymocyte development, the researchers used bulk gammadelta thymocyte repertoires that mixed previously published data with newly generated, unpublished data. The bulk gammadelta thymocyte repertoires combined unpublished data with previously published data (refs 27,28). The set of bulk gammadelta thymocyte repertoires included about 10 subjects in total: 3 fetal thymus donors and 7 pediatric thymus donors. To increase subject numbers and strengthen the CDR3 publicity analysis, bulk TCR repertoire data were added.

A note on this clone: Its antigen has not been determined. Qualities for individual bases were not recorded, and no much larger clone is one base off.

The reads were generated on an Illumina MiSeq. Turning to the authors' computational methods: To analyze publicity, the Vgamma9Vdelta2 and nonVgamma9Vdelta2 bulk CDR3 files from each subject were merged so that every subject had one combined repertoire. Using base R and dplyr, CDR3 publicity was scored on a scale from 0 to 19 by checking each amino acid sequence across 9 single-cell datasets and around 9 bulk repertoires. TCRdb processed the public reads again with the CATT caller, after which rows with matching DNA were combined. The V and J calls and clone size are TCRdb's, not the authors'. Here the sample has 1,500 to 2,000 delta-chain clones; 13% to 15% occur a single time. The ten largest clones take up around 7% of the sample. The trim is 2 bases for V and 3 bases for J, with a gap of 9 bases between the germline ends. Reading the germline V gene gives CDR1 GEAIGNYY and CDR2 EKD. There are 13 amino acids in the CDR3, from cysteine to phenylalanine inclusive. Just the 39-base CDR3 DNA is kept, in frame starting at base 1.

Study-wide conclusions, independent of this receptor: Fetal gammadelta thymocyte repertoires were previously reported to be enriched for TRDV2, TRGV8 and TRGV9 usage, low N additions and public CDR3s compared with post-natal repertoires.

Staining of thymocytes was performed with Zombie NIR viability dye and with antibodies against CD3 (UCHT1), TCRgammadelta (11F2), TCRVgamma9 (IMMU360) and TCRVdelta2 (IMMU389). TRD and TRG CDR3 repertoires were generated in bulk, separately, from sorted Vgamma9Vdelta2 and nonVgamma9Vdelta2 gammadelta thymocytes obtained from human fetal and pediatric thymuses. Children undergoing cardiac surgery in Belgium were the source of the pediatric thymus tissue. The ages of the pediatric thymus donors in the study ranged between about 1 and 12 years. As previously described, thymic cell suspensions were prepared from both fetal and post-natal thymuses. Vgamma9Vdelta2 thymocytes were sorted as CD3+ gammadeltaTCR+ Vgamma9+ Vdelta2+ cells. Cells were sorted on a FACS Aria III cell sorter (BD Biosciences).

The sample was Vgamma9Vdelta2 gamma-delta T cells from the thymus. In light of the paper, this sample's cell subset or site label describes: sorted CD3+gammadeltaTCR+Vgamma9+Vdelta2+ thymocytes. The clonotype originates from a child who underwent cardiac surgery and was recorded as healthy. This chain joins TRDV2 to TRDJ1; matching of 5 bases hints at TRDD3 as the D gene. The CDR3 region reads CACDKGVSDKLIF. The DNA sequence reads TGTGCCTGTGACAAGGGGGTTTCCGATAAACTCATCTTT.